The 11 T cell receptor beta chains below come from one sample, sequenced in a study of T cell repertoires in cytomegalovirus infection. Each CDR3 protein is one row after TCRdb ran MiXCR on the reads. The table includes around 550,000 distinct CDR3 sequences, about a quarter detected once. The sample consisted of PBMCs. These receptors came from a human donor in good health (CMV status not recorded). Some clones in this sample may be carry-over from other donors' samples.

This clonotype has more than one count but fewer than ten. This chain connects TRBV4-3 to TRBJ1-2; D is ambiguous. CDR3 size: 17 residues. In germline, CDR1 is LGHNA, CDR2 YSLEER. Trimming removed 0 bases at V and 3 bases at J, with 17 bases between. The CDR3: CASSQDPHPQNYYGYTF. DNA for the CDR3: TGCGCCAGCAGCCAAGATCCCCACCCACAGAATTACTATGGCTACACCTTC.

As concerns this clonotype: At one end the junction does not follow the germline gene, possibly because of a read error. The V call is TRBV7-4, the J call TRBJ2-3, with D possibly called TRBD1 or TRBD2 (5 bases each). The CDR3 is 13 residues long. CDR1 is SGHVT and CDR2 is SQSDAQ in the germline V gene. CDR3 protein: CASSTGWGDMQYF. CDR3 nucleotides: TGTGCCAGCAGCACAGGATGGGGAGATATGCAGTATTTT.

The genes are TRBV28 and TRBJ2-2; 8 bases match TRBD2. This CDR3 has 18 amino acids. Per the germline V gene, CDR1 is MDHEN and CDR2 is SYDVKM. Trimming at V came to 3 bases and at J to 1 base, leaving 10 bases not matched to a gene. CDR3 in amino acids: CASSFPATSGRNTGELFF. CDR3 DNA sequence: TGTGCCAGCAGTTTCCCCGCAACTAGCGGCAGGAACACCGGGGAGCTGTTTTTT.

This chain links TRBV7-2 with TRBJ2-1; unclear D gene. CDR1 and CDR2 (germline): SGHTA, FQGNSA. V was trimmed by 5 bases and J by 12 bases, leaving 14 bases between them. The CDR3 is 12 residues long. The CDR3 region is CASSASLVGQFF. In DNA, the CDR3 is TGTGCCAGCAGCGCCTCTCTAGTGGGGCAGTTCTTC. Full variable domain (remainder filled in from reference TRBV7-2 and TRBJ2-1): GAGVSQSPSNKVTEKGKDVELRCDPISGHTALYWYRQSLGQGLEFLIYFQGNSAPDKSGLPSDRFSAERTGGSVSTLTIQRTQQEDSAVYLCASSASLVGQFFGPGTRLTVL.

This clonotype was detected only a few times. The chain carries TRBV12-3 or TRBV12-4 and TRBJ2-1; either TRBD1 or TRBD2 may supply D (7 bases each). The CDR3 totals 12 residues. Deletions cut 6 bases from V and 9 bases from J, with 12 bases between. The CDR3 region is CASSPGGGEQFF. For the CDR3, the DNA is TGTGCCAGCAGCCCAGGGGGGGGTGAGCAGTTCTTC.

This clonotype was counted many times. The chain links TRBV27 to TRBJ2-2, with D possibly matching TRBD1 (6 bases). Germline-derived CDR1 and CDR2 are MNHEY and SMNVEV (reference sequence). This CDR3 is built from 16 residues. The V end was cut by 4 bases, the J end by 7 bases, with 19 bases between. The CDR3, as DNA: TGTGCCAGCAGTTGGCAGGGACCGCAGGGGTTCGGGGAGCTGTTTTTT. It translates to CASSWQGPQGFGELFF.

The gene calls are TRBV12-3 or TRBV12-4 and TRBJ2-1; 12 bases are a match to TRBD2. The junction had 6 bases not matched to a gene; V was cut back by 5 bases and J by 7 bases. There are 15 residues in the CDR3. DNA of the CDR3: TGTGCCAGCAGTCTCAGACTAGCGGGAGATAATGAGCAGTTCTTC. Translating it yields CASSLRLAGDNEQFF.

In its sample, this clonotype was seen a few times. This chain connects TRBV7-2 to TRBJ2-5; 9 bases are a match to TRBD2. The V gene's germline CDR1 is SGHTA and CDR2 FQGNSA. The CDR3 loop spans 15 amino acids. V shed 5 bases, J shed 5 bases, and the junction held 9 bases outside the gene matches. The CDR3 nucleotides read TGTGCCAGCAGCGTGGGGCGGGAGGGTGGGGAGACCCAGTACTTC. Its protein is CASSVGREGGETQYF.

The sample holds a few counts of this clonotype. The chain combines TRBV6-2 or TRBV6-3 with TRBJ2-1, with D unresolved. The CDR3 spans 13 residues. The germline gives CDR1 MNHEY, CDR2 SVGEGT. The V and J ends lost 4 bases and 6 bases respectively, with 10 bases between them. The CDR3 sequence: CASSSVSSNEQFF. CDR3 bases: TGTGCCAGCAGTTCTGTGTCTAGCAATGAGCAGTTCTTC.

This clonotype was detected once. One junction end does not reproduce the germline sequence, and a read error may be involved. The chain is built from TRBV13 and TRBJ2-1, with 11 bases fitting TRBD2. Germline CDR1 PRHDT, CDR2 FYEKMQ (reference sequence). CDR3 length equals 18 residues. The CDR3 region has the DNA TGCGCCAGCAGCTTGGGGCTAGCGGGGGGACCCACGATTAATGAGCAGTTCTTC. This sequence encodes CASSLGLAGGPTINEQFF.

This clonotype was observed a single time. The rearrangement uses TRBV7-9 and TRBJ1-3, with unresolved D. Germline loops: CDR1 SEHNR, CDR2 FQNEAQ (reference sequence). The CDR3 has 16 residues. Trimming cost V 5 bases and J 4 bases, with 18 bases left between them. The CDR3 protein is CASSPQGSQRGNTIYF. Here the CDR3 DNA reads TGTGCCAGCAGCCCCCAAGGCAGCCAAAGAGGAAACACCATATATTTT.